The present TCR beta chain was sequenced within a study of lymphopenia after photon versus proton radiotherapy (dated by TCRdb to 2018 to 2020). Turning to the overall study: The study compared the immunological effects of photon versus proton radiation therapy in patients with gastrointestinal tumors who developed high-grade lymphopenia. The cohort included some 20 patients with gastrointestinal tumors who developed lymphopenia after receiving either photon or proton therapy. The study was designed to characterize how the impact on the immune system differs between the two radiation modalities. What the study reported, not specific to this receptor: The survival association was assessed only in patients who died, and the authors presented better survival with proton therapy as a possibility rather than a demonstrated result. After the lymphocyte count nadir, repertoires from photon-treated patients showed oligoclonal expansion, particularly of CD8+ Temra cells, and this expansion drove the decline in diversity. During treatment, patients who received photon therapy lost naive T cells and TCR diversity and gained effector/memory populations, whereas patients who received proton therapy remained relatively stable. Across the cohort, an inverse correlation was found between a larger post-nadir drop in TCR diversity and overall survival time among patients who died.

There are 15 amino acids in the CDR3, from cysteine to phenylalanine inclusive. The DNA shown is the 45-base CDR3, in frame from base 1. V drops 4 bases and J drops 0 bases, leaving 10 bases in between. CDR1 MNHNS and CDR2 SASEGT were looked up in the germline V gene. In the case of this clone: The clone's antigen remains unknown. No much larger clone exists at a distance of one base, and base qualities are not known.

The library was generated by the immunoSEQ multiplex PCR assay. Alongside multiparametric flow cytometry, deep sequencing of rearranged TCR beta loci was used to profile the T cell repertoires. What TCRdb holds here is the immuneACCESS table cut down to in-frame rearrangements. Part of the clones is not present; checked against another copy, under half of the missing clones reflect an unresolved V gene, and the others are unexplained. In this sample the table shows 160,000 or so clones, approximately 86% of which occur a single time. Approximately 4.7% of the sample comes from the top ten. The sequencing here drew on peripheral blood, taken from a patient treated with photon-based radiotherapy. This receptor chain uses TRBV6-1 and TRBJ1-3; TRBD1 is perhaps the D gene, given 6 matching bases. The receptor was isolated from a man aged 50-60 years with gastric cancer. The CDR3 amino acid sequence is: CASSVQGISGNTIYF. Here is the DNA: TGTGCCAGCAGTGTCCAGGGGATCTCTGGAAACACCATATATTTT.